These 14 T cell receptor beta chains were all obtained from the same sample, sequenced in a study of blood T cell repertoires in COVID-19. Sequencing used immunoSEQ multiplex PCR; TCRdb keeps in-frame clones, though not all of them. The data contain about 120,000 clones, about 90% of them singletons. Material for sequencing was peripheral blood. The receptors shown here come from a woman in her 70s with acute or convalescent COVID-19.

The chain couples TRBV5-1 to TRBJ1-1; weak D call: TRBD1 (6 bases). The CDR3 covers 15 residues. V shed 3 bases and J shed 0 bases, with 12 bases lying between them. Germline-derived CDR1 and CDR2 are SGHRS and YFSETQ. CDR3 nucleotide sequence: TGCGCCAGCAGCTCGACCGGGACACTGAACACTGAAGCTTTCTTT. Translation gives CASSSTGTLNTEAFF.

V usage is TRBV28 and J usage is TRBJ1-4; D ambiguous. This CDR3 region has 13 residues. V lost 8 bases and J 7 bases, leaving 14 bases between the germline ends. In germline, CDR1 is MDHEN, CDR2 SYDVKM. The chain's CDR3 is CASFSGLSEKLFF. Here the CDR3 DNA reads TGTGCCAGCTTTTCGGGGTTGTCTGAAAAACTGTTTTTT.

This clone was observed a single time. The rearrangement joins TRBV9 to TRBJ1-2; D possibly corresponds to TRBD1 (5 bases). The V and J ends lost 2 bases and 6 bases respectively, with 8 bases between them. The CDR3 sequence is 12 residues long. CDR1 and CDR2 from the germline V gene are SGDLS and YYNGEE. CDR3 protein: CASSVQGHGYTF. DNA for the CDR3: TGTGCCAGCAGCGTCCAGGGTCATGGCTACACCTTC.

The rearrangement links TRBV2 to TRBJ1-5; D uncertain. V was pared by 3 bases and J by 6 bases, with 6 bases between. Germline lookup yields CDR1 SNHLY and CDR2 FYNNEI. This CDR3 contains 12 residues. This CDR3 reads CASSETFQPQHF. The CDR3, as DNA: TGTGCCAGCAGTGAGACATTTCAGCCCCAGCATTTT.

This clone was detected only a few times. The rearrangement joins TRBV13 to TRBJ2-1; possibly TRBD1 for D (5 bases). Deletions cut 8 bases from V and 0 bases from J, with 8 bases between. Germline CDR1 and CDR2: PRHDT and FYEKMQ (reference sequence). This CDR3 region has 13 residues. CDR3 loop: CASSQGSYNEQFF. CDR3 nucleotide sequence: TGTGCCAGCTCCCAGGGCTCCTACAATGAGCAGTTCTTC.

The CDR3 protein is CASSGSHLTGQMNTEAFF. DNA for the CDR3: TGTGCCAGCAGCGGGAGTCACTTGACAGGGCAGATGAACACTGAAGCTTTCTTT. This chain links TRBV5-4 with TRBJ1-1; 7 bases align to TRBD1. J gave up 0 bases and V 4 bases, and 15 bases lay outside the gene matches. This CDR3 spans 18 amino acids. CDR1 is SGHNT and CDR2 is YYREEE in the germline V gene (reference sequence). The full variable domain, completed using reference TRBV5-4 and TRBJ1-1, is ETGVTQSPTHLIKTRGQQVTLRCSSQSGHNTVSWYQQALGQGPQFIFQYYREEENGRGNFPPRFSGLQFPNYSSELNVNALELDDSALYLCASSGSHLTGQMNTEAFFGQGTRLTVV.

The CDR3 region is CASSLNSLAGGDEQYF. DNA for the CDR3: TGTGCCAGCAGCCTTAACTCACTAGCGGGGGGGGACGAGCAGTACTTC. The rearrangement joins TRBV3-1 (or the pseudogene TRBV3-2) to TRBJ2-7; 13 positions agree with TRBD2. The CDR3 consists of 16 residues. V gave up 4 bases and J gave up 5 bases; unmatched junction bases: 8. Looked up from germline, CDR1 is LGHDT and CDR2 is YNNKEL (reference sequence).

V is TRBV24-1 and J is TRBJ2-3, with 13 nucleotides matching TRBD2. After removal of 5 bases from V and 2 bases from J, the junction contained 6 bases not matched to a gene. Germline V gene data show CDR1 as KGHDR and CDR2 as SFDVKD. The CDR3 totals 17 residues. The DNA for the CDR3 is TGTGCCACCAGTGGTCGACTAGCGGGGGGACTCACAGATACGCAGTATTTT. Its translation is CATSGRLAGGLTDTQYF.

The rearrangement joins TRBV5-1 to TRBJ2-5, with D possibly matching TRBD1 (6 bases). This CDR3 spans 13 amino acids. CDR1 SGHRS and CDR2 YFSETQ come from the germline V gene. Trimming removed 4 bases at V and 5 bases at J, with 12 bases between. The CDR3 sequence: CASSLPGVETQYF. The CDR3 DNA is TGCGCCAGCAGCCTCCCAGGGGTCGAGACCCAGTACTTC.

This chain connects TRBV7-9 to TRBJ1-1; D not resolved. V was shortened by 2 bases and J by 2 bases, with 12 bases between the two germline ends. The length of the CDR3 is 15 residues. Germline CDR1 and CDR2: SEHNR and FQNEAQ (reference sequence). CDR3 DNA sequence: TGTGCCAGCAGCTTAAATCTAGGAGAAAACACTGAAGCTTTCTTT. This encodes CASSLNLGENTEAFF.

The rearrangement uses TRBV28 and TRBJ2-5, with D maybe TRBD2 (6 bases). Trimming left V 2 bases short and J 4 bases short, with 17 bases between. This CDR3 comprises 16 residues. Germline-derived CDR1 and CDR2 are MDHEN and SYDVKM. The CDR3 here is CASSLHKWGERETQYF. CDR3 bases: TGTGCCAGCAGTTTACACAAATGGGGGGAGCGAGAGACCCAGTACTTC.

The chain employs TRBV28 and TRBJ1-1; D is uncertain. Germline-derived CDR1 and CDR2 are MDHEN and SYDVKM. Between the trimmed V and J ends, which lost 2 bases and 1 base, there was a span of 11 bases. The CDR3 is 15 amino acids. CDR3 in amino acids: CASSLGGTANTEAFF. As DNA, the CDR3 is TGTGCCAGCAGTTTAGGTGGCACAGCGAACACTGAAGCTTTCTTT.

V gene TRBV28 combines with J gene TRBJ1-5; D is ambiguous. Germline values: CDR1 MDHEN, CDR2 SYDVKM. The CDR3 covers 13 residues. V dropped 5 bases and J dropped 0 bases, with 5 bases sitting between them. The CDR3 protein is CASSAVSNQPQHF. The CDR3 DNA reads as TGTGCCAGCAGTGCAGTTAGCAATCAGCCCCAGCATTTT.

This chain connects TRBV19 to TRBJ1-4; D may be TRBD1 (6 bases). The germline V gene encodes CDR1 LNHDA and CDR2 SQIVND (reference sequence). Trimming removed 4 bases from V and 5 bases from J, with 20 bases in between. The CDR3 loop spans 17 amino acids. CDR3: CASSSPRGHEGNEKLFF. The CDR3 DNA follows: TGTGCCAGTAGTAGCCCCCGGGGACATGAAGGGAATGAAAAACTGTTTTTT.